This T cell receptor beta chain was sequenced for a study of T cell changes during pregnancy in multiple sclerosis. V lost 4 bases, J lost 2 bases, and 15 bases lay in between. The CDR3 runs to 15 residues. Looked up from germline, CDR1 is MDHEN and CDR2 is SYDVKM. Sequencing used immunoSEQ multiplex PCR; TCRdb keeps in-frame clones, though not all of them. The sample comprises about 97,000 clones, 75% to 95% of which are singletons, and around 0.78% rests with the top ten. The clonotype was recovered from a female donor in good health, enrolled as a control in a pregnancy study. V and J are TRBV28 and TRBJ2-7, with D tentatively TRBD2 (6 bases). Sequencing used peripheral blood, obtained in the second trimester of pregnancy. CDR3 sequence reads: CASSSLLAGAYEQYF. CDR3 nucleotides: TGTGCCAGCAGTTCATTACTAGCAGGCGCCTACGAGCAGTACTTC.